This passage covers 12 T cell receptor beta chains from one sample sequenced in a study of T cell changes during pregnancy in multiple sclerosis. The repertoire was sequenced with immunoSEQ multiplex PCR; TCRdb's copy has only in-frame clones and lacks some. The table includes 35,000 or so clones, 90% to 95% detected once. Sequenced here: CD4+ T cells from peripheral blood mononuclear cells, sampled in the first trimester of pregnancy. The receptors originated from a female donor with multiple sclerosis, enrolled in a pregnancy study.

This chain joins TRBV5-1 and TRBJ1-1; perhaps TRBD1 as D (5 bases). Trimming cost V 4 bases and J 8 bases, with 15 bases left between them. CDR3 length: 13 residues. Germline V lookup: CDR1 SGHRS, CDR2 YFSETQ. The CDR3 reads CASSVEGRQEAFF. In nucleotides, the CDR3 is TGCGCCAGCAGCGTTGAGGGGAGGCAAGAAGCTTTCTTT.

This chain links TRBV5-1 with TRBJ2-5; the match to TRBD2 covers 10 bases. Germline lookup yields CDR1 SGHRS and CDR2 YFSETQ. V dropped 3 bases and J dropped 11; count of bases not matched to a gene: 16. The CDR3 length is 16 residues. As DNA, the CDR3 is TGCGCCAGCAGCTCCGGAGGACTAGCGGAGGCAAGCGGGCAGTACTTC. Protein product: CASSSGGLAEASGQYF. The variable domain in full, completed from reference TRBV5-1 and TRBJ2-5, reads KAGVTQTPRYLIKTRGQQVTLSCSPISGHRSVSWYQQTPGQGLQFLFEYFSETQRNKGNFPGRFSGRQFSNSRSEMNVSTLELGDSALYLCASSSGGLAEASGQYFGPGTRLLVL.

The chain couples TRBV28 to TRBJ1-2, with 8 bases matching TRBD1. CDR1 is MDHEN and CDR2 is SYDVKM in the germline V gene. Trimming cost V 3 bases and J 7 bases; bases outside gene matches: 10. This CDR3 spans 15 amino acids. The CDR3 protein is CASSLSHRGVGGYTF. DNA of the CDR3: TGTGCCAGCAGTTTGAGTCACAGGGGGGTAGGTGGCTACACCTTC.

The V gene is TRBV18, the J gene TRBJ2-1, with D perhaps TRBD2 (6 bases). The CDR3 has 16 amino acids. Germline V gives CDR1 KGHSH, CDR2 LQKENI. The V end was cut by 1 base, the J end by 2 bases, with 12 bases between. This CDR3 reads CASSPQSGDPYNEQFF. DNA of the CDR3: TGTGCCAGCTCACCACAGTCGGGGGACCCCTACAATGAGCAGTTCTTC.

The chain links TRBV6-5 to TRBJ2-2, with TRBD1 matching over 8 bases. This CDR3 is 12 amino acids long. The ends lost 10 bases at V and 4 bases at J; junction bases unmatched: 2. Germline V gene data show CDR1 as MNHEY and CDR2 as SVGAGI. CDR3 DNA: TGTGCCATCACAGGGGGCACCGGGGAGCTGTTTTTT. This encodes CAITGGTGELFF.

J is TRBJ2-2 and V is TRBV9, with 12 bases that match TRBD2. Germline CDR1 reads SGDLS; CDR2 reads YYNGEE. The CDR3 covers 19 residues. The V and J ends lost 1 base and 4 bases, in that order; junction bases with no gene match: 11. The CDR3: CASSVTSGGYPGGTGELFF. As DNA, the CDR3 is TGTGCCAGCAGCGTAACTAGCGGGGGGTATCCCGGGGGCACCGGGGAGCTGTTTTTT.

This chain links TRBV2 with TRBJ1-5; the D is unclear. The germline CDR1 and CDR2 sequences are SNHLY and FYNNEI. With 5 bases removed from V and 6 bases from J, the gap between germline ends came to 11 bases. There are 13 residues in the CDR3. DNA for the CDR3: TGTGCCAGCAGTAGCCGGGTGGGTCAGCCCCAGCATTTT. Its translation: CASSSRVGQPQHF.

Here the CDR3 reads CASRVSPTFGEAFF. The CDR3 nucleotides are TGTGCCAGCAGAGTATCCCCCACATTTGGTGAAGCTTTCTTT. The rearrangement uses TRBV11-3 and TRBJ1-1; D unresolved. The CDR3 has 14 amino acids. CDR1 is SGHNT and CDR2 is YENEEA in the germline V gene. V was cut by 6 bases and J by 7 bases, with 18 bases left in between.

The chain uses TRBV14 and TRBJ2-5, with 7 bases matching TRBD1. The J segment lost 5 bases and the V segment lost 3 bases, leaving 12 bases of the junction unmatched. The germline CDR1 and CDR2 sequences are SGHDN and FVKESK. The length of the CDR3 is 16 residues. The CDR3 is CASSQGTDRVHETQYF. The CDR3 nucleotides read TGTGCCAGCAGCCAGGGGACAGACAGGGTTCACGAGACCCAGTACTTC. The whole variable domain, remainder taken from reference TRBV14 and TRBJ2-5, is EAGVTQFPSHSVIEKGQTVTLRCDPISGHDNLYWYRRVMGKEIKFLLHFVKESKQDESGMPNNRFLAERTGGTYSTLKVQPAELEDSGVYFCASSQGTDRVHETQYFGPGTRLLVL.

This chain uses TRBV19 with TRBJ2-7; 9 bases are a match to TRBD2. Germline values: CDR1 LNHDA, CDR2 SQIVND (reference sequence). V dropped 3 bases and J dropped 0; count of bases not matched to a gene: 9. The CDR3 covers 17 residues. In nucleotides, the CDR3 is TGTGCCAGTAGTATCGGAGTAGCGGGGGTTGCCTCCTACGAGCAGTACTTC. Amino acid sequence: CASSIGVAGVASYEQYF.

V and J are TRBV10-1 and TRBJ2-7; D is unresolved. The CDR3 loop spans 12 amino acids. The germline V gene encodes CDR1 WNHNN and CDR2 SYGVQD (reference sequence). V gave up 0 bases and J gave up 3 bases, with 3 bases separating them. Here the CDR3 reads CASSESSYEQYF. The DNA for the CDR3 is TGCGCCAGCAGTGAGTCCAGCTACGAGCAGTACTTC.

CDR3 protein: CASSDTGYEQYF. The CDR3 DNA sequence: TGTGCCAGTAGTGACACCGGCTACGAGCAGTACTTC. The chain links TRBV19 to TRBJ2-7; D ambiguous. V was trimmed by 5 bases and J by 3 bases, leaving 8 bases between them. Germline loops: CDR1 LNHDA, CDR2 SQIVND (reference sequence). The CDR3 contains 12 residues.